Below, 14 T cell receptor beta chains from the same sample are listed, as sequenced in a study of OX40 agonist ivuxolimab in advanced cancers. Data came from immunoSEQ multiplex PCR; TCRdb stores just in-frame clones and leaves some out. The table has about 55,000 clones, around 88% seen once. The specimen was CD4+ or CD8+ T cells sorted from blood, collected in a trial of the OX40 agonist ivuxolimab. The receptor set was obtained from an adult with an advanced solid tumor such as melanoma, head and neck, liver or kidney cancer.

V usage is TRBV5-1 and J usage is TRBJ2-2; 11 positions agree with TRBD1. J was trimmed by 4 bases and V by 2 bases; bases with no gene match: 4. The CDR3 is 16 amino acids. Germline V lookup: CDR1 SGHRS, CDR2 YFSETQ. CDR3: CASSFGQGAGTGELFF. CDR3 nucleotides: TGCGCCAGCAGCTTCGGACAGGGGGCGGGCACCGGGGAGCTGTTTTTT.

J is TRBJ1-1 and V is TRBV4-1, with D hard to call. Germline V gene sequence: CDR1 MGHRA, CDR2 YSYEKL. V shed 3 bases and J shed 4 bases, with 12 bases lying between them. The CDR3 contains 14 residues. The CDR3 here is CASSQSRAGTEAFF. The CDR3 nucleotides are TGCGCCAGCAGCCAGTCAAGGGCGGGCACTGAAGCTTTCTTT.

V is TRBV18 and J is TRBJ1-1; D gene ambiguous. The CDR3 sequence is 13 residues long. V was pared by 5 bases and J by 0 bases, with 7 bases between. CDR1 is KGHSH and CDR2 is LQKENI in the germline V gene. The CDR3 DNA is TGTGCCAGCTCAGGAAGCATGAACACTGAAGCTTTCTTT. Translation: CASSGSMNTEAFF.

The CDR3 sequence is CASSFPASSGANVLTF. CDR3 nucleotide sequence: TGCGCCAGCAGCTTCCCTGCCAGCTCTGGGGCCAACGTCCTGACTTTC. The gene calls are TRBV5-1 and TRBJ2-6; unclear D gene. Trimming cost V 2 bases and J 0 bases, with 9 bases left between them. Germline V gene lookup returns CDR1 SGHRS and CDR2 YFSETQ. This CDR3 comprises 16 residues. Drawing the rest from reference TRBV5-1 and TRBJ2-6, the complete variable domain is KAGVTQTPRYLIKTRGQQVTLSCSPISGHRSVSWYQQTPGQGLQFLFEYFSETQRNKGNFPGRFSGRQFSNSRSEMNVSTLELGDSALYLCASSFPASSGANVLTFGAGSRLTVL.

The chain combines TRBV4-1 with TRBJ2-7, with 10 bases lining up with TRBD2. CDR3 size: 15 residues. The germline V gene encodes CDR1 MGHRA and CDR2 YSYEKL. After removal of 1 base from V and 3 bases from J, the junction contained 3 bases not matched to a gene. CDR3: CASSQGGTSVYEQYF. Written as DNA, the CDR3 is TGCGCCAGCAGCCAAGGGGGGACTAGCGTCTACGAGCAGTACTTC.

The rearrangement links TRBV5-4 to TRBJ1-2; D is uncertain. CDR3 length equals 12 residues. V dropped 3 bases and J dropped 8 bases, with 11 bases sitting between them. The germline CDR1 and CDR2 sequences are SGHNT and YYREEE (reference sequence). The CDR3 is CASSYELYGYTF. CDR3 sequence (DNA): TGTGCCAGCAGCTATGAACTTTACGGCTACACCTTC.

The genes are TRBV30 and TRBJ2-7; 9 bases agree with TRBD2. Germline trimming cut 3 bases from V and 4 bases from J; bases unmatched to any gene: 13. CDR1 is GTSNPN and CDR2 is SVGIG in the germline V gene (reference sequence). The CDR3 runs 16 residues. CDR3 nucleotides: TGTGCCTGGAGCGGGCGAAGAGCGGGAGGCACGTACGAGCAGTACTTC. This gives the protein CAWSGRRAGGTYEQYF.

The V and J genes are TRBV2 and TRBJ2-2; TRBD2 aligns across 8 bases. The CDR3 runs 15 residues. V lost 6 bases and J lost 7; bases outside the gene matches: 10. Looked up from germline, CDR1 is SNHLY and CDR2 is FYNNEI. As DNA, the CDR3 is TGTGCCAGCAGGACCAGCGGGAGACGAGGCGGGGAGCTGTTTTTT. Amino acids: CASRTSGRRGGELFF.

The chain recombines TRBV5-6 with TRBJ2-7; D is ambiguous. The CDR3 sequence is 12 residues long. Germline CDR1 reads SGHDT; CDR2 reads YYEEEE. Trimming cost V 4 bases and J 5 bases, with 10 bases left between them. Written as DNA, the CDR3 is TGTGCCAGCAGCCCCCGGAACGACGAGCAGTACTTC. It encodes CASSPRNDEQYF. The full variable domain, with the rest looked up from reference TRBV5-6 and TRBJ2-7, is DAGVTQSPTHLIKTRGQQVTLRCSPKSGHDTVSWYQQALGQGPQFIFQYYEEEERQRGNFPDRFSGHQFPNYSSELNVNALLLGDSALYLCASSPRNDEQYFGPGTRLTVT.

The chain employs TRBV2 and TRBJ2-1; no clear D. Deletions cut 4 bases from V and 3 bases from J, with 1 base between. The CDR3 spans 11 residues. Germline V gives CDR1 SNHLY, CDR2 FYNNEI. DNA of the CDR3: TGTGCCAGCAGTGTCTACAATGAGCAGTTCTTC. This sequence encodes CASSVYNEQFF.

The chain recombines TRBV4-1 with TRBJ2-1, with 9 positions matching TRBD2. CDR1 and CDR2 (germline): MGHRA, YSYEKL. CDR3 size: 15 residues. V dropped 1 base and J dropped 5; count of bases not matched to a gene: 3. Here the CDR3 reads CASSQGTSADNEQFF. The CDR3 region has the DNA TGCGCCAGCAGCCAAGGGACTAGCGCCGACAATGAGCAGTTCTTC.

Remarks on this clone: At the DNA level, this CDR3 is encoded by other sequences in the same sample as well. This sequence joins TRBV5-1 and TRBJ2-5; D may match TRBD1 or TRBD2 (7 bases each). The CDR3 sequence is 15 residues long. Trimming cost V 3 bases and J 1 base, with 13 bases left between them. Germline assignment: CDR1 SGHRS and CDR2 YFSETQ. The DNA of the CDR3 is TGCGCCAGCAGCTCGGGGGGACAGACCCAAGAGACCCAGTACTTC. It specifies CASSSGGQTQETQYF. Combining the CDR3 with reference TRBV5-1 and TRBJ2-5 gives the whole variable domain KAGVTQTPRYLIKTRGQQVTLSCSPISGHRSVSWYQQTPGQGLQFLFEYFSETQRNKGNFPGRFSGRQFSNSRSEMNVSTLELGDSALYLCASSSGGQTQETQYFGPGTRLLVL.

The genes are TRBV19 and TRBJ1-2; 11 bases are a match to TRBD1. Germline V gene data show CDR1 as LNHDA and CDR2 as SQIVND (reference sequence). CDR3 length equals 15 residues. The V and J ends lost 6 bases and 2 bases, in that order; junction bases with no gene match: 5. The CDR3 region is CASSPDRGLNYGYTF. CDR3 coding DNA: TGTGCCAGTAGCCCGGACAGGGGGCTAAACTATGGCTACACCTTC.

The chain combines TRBV5-4 with TRBJ2-7; no clear D. The length of the CDR3 is 12 residues. V was shortened by 4 bases and J by 1 base, with 6 bases between the two germline ends. Germline V lookup: CDR1 SGHNT, CDR2 YYREEE (reference sequence). The CDR3 spells CASSLTSYEQYF. The CDR3 bases are TGTGCCAGCAGCCTTACATCCTACGAGCAGTACTTC.